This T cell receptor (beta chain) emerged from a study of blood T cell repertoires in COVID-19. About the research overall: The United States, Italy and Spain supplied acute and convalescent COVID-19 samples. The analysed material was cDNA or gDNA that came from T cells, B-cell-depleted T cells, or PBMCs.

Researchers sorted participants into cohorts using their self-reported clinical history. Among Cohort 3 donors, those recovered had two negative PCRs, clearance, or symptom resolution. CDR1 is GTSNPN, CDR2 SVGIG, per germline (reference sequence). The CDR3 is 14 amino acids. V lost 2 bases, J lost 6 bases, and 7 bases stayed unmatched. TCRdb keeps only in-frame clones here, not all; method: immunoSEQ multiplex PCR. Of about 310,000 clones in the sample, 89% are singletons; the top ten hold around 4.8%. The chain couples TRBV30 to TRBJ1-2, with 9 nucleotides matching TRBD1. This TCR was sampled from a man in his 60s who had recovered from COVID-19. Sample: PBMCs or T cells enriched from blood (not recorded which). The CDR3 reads CAWSRSGTGHGYTF. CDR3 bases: TGTGCCTGGAGTCGGTCCGGGACAGGGCATGGCTACACCTTC.